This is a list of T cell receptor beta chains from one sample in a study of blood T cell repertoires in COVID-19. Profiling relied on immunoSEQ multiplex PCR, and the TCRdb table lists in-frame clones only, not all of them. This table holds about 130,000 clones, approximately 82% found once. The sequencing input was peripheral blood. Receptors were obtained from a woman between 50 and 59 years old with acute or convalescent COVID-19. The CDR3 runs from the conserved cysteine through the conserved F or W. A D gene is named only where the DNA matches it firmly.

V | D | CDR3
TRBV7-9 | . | CASSLGFSLLAGETQYF
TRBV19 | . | CASSRGDRNTDTQYF
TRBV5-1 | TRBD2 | CASSLLAGDYNEQFF
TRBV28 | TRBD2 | CASSRGGLGSGANVLTF
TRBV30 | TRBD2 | CAWSENGLAGSYEQYF
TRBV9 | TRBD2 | CASSVALAGPFYNEQFF
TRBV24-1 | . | CATSETGRGSGYTF
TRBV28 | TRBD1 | CASSFSRQGIYEQYF
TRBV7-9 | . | CASSLGRGKGYTF
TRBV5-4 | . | CATQRGMGNQPQHF
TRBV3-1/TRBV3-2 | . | CASSQDEGQPQHF